This TCR beta chain was obtained from a study of shared clonotypes between healthy human individuals. V was pared by 0 bases and J by 0 bases, with 9 bases of the junction left unmatched. CDR3 length equals 19 residues. Germline V CDR1 and CDR2: SGHVS, FQNEAQ. This table comes from immunoSEQ multiplex PCR, and its TCRdb copy is limited to in-frame clones, with some not included. There are some 2,000,000 clones in the sample; 85% to 95% occur only once, and 0.13% lies in the top ten. This receptor was obtained from a man aged 18 to 30 in good health. Sequenced input: naive CD4+ T cells sorted from blood. Noted subset: CD45RA+ positively selected. The chain carries TRBV7-8 and TRBJ2-7, with TRBD2 identical over 12 bases. CDR3 in DNA: TGTGCCAGCAGCTTAGCACGACTAGCGGGAGACACCCTCTCCTACGAGCAGTACTTC. This encodes CASSLARLAGDTLSYEQYF. Looking up the rest from reference TRBV7-8 and TRBJ2-7 gives the full variable domain: GAGVSQSPRYKVAKRGQDVALRCDPISGHVSLFWYQQALGQGPEFLTYFQNEAQLDKSGLPSDRFFAERPEGSVSTLKIQRTQQEDSAVYLCASSLARLAGDTLSYEQYFGPGTRLTVT.